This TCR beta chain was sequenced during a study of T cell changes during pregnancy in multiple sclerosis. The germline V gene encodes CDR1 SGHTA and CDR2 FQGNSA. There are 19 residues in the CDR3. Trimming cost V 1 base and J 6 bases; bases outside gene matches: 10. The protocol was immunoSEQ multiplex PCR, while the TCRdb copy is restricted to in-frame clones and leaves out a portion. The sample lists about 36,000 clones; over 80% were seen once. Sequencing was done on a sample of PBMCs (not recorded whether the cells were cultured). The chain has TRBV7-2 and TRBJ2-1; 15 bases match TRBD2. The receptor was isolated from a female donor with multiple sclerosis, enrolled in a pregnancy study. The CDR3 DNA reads TGTGCCAGCAGCTTAGTGGGACTAGCGGGAGGCTCGGGCCTCAATGAGCAGTTCTTC. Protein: CASSLVGLAGGSGLNEQFF.